This T cell receptor (beta chain) was captured in a study of blood T cell repertoires in COVID-19. Study as a whole: Sites across the United States, Italy and Spain contributed samples from acute and convalescent COVID-19.

Participants had their cohort set by participant-reported clinical history. The V gene's germline CDR1 is SGHRS and CDR2 YFSETQ. Unmatched junction bases numbered 9, after V lost 0 bases and J lost 4 bases. The CDR3 sequence is 17 residues long. Here immunoSEQ multiplex PCR was the method, and the copy in TCRdb shows in-frame clones only, minus some. The table lists some 240,000 clones, 85% of them singletons. The chain combines TRBV5-1 with TRBJ1-2; TRBD1 aligns across 10 bases. This sequence originates from a woman in her fifties or sixties who had been exposed to COVID-19. The sequencing sample was made of PBMCs or T cells enriched from blood (not recorded which). CDR3 in amino acids: CASSLGGQGSSPYGYTF. The DNA of the CDR3 is TGCGCCAGCAGCTTGGGGGGACAGGGGTCTTCCCCCTATGGCTACACCTTC.